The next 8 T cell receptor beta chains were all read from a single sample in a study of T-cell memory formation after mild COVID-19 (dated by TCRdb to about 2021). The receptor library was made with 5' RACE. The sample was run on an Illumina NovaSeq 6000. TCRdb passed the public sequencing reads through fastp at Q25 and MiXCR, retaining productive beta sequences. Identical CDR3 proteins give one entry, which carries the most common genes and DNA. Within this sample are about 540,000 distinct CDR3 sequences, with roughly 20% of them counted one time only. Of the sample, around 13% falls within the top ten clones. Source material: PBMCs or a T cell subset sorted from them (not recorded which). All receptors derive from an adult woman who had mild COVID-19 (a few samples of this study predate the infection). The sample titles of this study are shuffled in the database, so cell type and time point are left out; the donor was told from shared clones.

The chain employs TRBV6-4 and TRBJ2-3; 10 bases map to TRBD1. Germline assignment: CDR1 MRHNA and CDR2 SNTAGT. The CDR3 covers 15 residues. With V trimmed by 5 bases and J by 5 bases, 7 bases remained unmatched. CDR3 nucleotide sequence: TGTGCCAGCAGTAAGACAGGGGGCTCTGGAGATACGCAGTATTTT. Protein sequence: CASSKTGGSGDTQYF.

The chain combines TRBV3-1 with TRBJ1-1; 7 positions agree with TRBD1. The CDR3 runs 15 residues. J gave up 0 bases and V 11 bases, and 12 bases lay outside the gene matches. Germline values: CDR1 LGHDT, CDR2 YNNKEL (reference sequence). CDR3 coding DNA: TGTGCCTCGGAGGGGGCAGGGTCCATGAACACTGAAGCTTTCTTT. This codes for CASEGAGSMNTEAFF.

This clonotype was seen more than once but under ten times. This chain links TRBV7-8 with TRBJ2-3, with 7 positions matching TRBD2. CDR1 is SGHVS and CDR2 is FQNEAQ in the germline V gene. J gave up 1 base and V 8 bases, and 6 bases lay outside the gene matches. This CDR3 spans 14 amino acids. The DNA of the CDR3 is TGTGCCAGCGGGGGGGGGACGCGCACAGATACGCAGTATTTT. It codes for CASGGGTRTDTQYF.

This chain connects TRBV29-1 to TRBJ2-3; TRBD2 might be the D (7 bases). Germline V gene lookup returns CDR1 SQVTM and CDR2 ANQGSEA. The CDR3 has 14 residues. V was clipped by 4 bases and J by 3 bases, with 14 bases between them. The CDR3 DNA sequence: TGCAGCGTTGCGGCGGGGGCGGGAACAGATACGCAGTATTTT. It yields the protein CSVAAGAGTDTQYF.

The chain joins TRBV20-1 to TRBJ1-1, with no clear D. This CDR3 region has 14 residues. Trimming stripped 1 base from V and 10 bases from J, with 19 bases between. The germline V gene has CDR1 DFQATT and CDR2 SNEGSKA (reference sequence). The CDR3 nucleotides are TGCAGTGCTAGAGGGAGAGGGTTGGGGAATGGAGCTTTCTTT. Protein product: CSARGRGLGNGAFF.

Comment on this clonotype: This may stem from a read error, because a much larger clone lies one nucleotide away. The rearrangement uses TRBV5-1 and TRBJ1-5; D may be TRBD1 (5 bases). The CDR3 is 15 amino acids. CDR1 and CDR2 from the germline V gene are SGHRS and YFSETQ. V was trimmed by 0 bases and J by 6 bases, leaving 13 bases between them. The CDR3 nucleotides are TGCGCCAGCAGCTTGGAGGGGCGGAAAGTTCAGCCCCAGCATTTT. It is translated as CASSLEGRKVQPQHF.

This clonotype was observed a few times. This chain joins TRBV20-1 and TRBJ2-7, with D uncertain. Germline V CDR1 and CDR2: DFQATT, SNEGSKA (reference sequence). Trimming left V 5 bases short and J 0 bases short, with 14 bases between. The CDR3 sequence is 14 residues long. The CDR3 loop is CSAPTGGSSYEQYF. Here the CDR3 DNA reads TGCAGTGCTCCTACGGGCGGAAGCTCCTACGAGCAGTACTTC.

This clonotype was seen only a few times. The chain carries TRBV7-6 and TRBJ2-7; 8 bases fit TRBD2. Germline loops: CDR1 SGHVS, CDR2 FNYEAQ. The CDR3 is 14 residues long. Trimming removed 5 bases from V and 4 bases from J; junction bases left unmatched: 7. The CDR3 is CASSPERGWYEQYF. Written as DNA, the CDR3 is TGTGCCAGCAGCCCGGAGCGGGGGTGGTACGAGCAGTACTTC.